The T cell receptor (beta chain) under discussion was sequenced for a study of T cells in Graves' hyperthyroidism and ophthalmopathy (dated by TCRdb to between 2018 and 2020). At the level of the whole study: Peripheral blood samples were taken at initial diagnosis, before any treatment was given. A discovery cohort of about 100 patients, approximately 44 with Graves' ophthalmopathy and roughly 59 with stable Graves' hyperthyroidism, was used to find distinguishing TCR V-J signatures. Whether ophthalmopathy could be predicted prospectively was tested in an independent validation cohort made up of approximately 19 hyperthyroidism patients plus 17 patients who later progressed to ophthalmopathy. The 90 to 100 discovery patients were randomly split 7:3 into training and test sets. In about 6 Graves' hyperthyroidism patients, the study also compared T-cell repertoires from thyroid tissue with T-cell repertoires from blood. After blood sampling, hyperthyroidism patients were treated with methimazole at a starting dose of 30 mg daily, and ophthalmopathy patients were treated with high-dose intravenous methylprednisolone. The paper reports TCR Vbeta CDR3 sequencing of 130 to 150 peripheral blood samples: 40 to 45 ophthalmopathy, approximately 74 hyperthyroidism and some 17 progressor patients. Study-wide findings and limitations: In validation, the model predicted progression to ophthalmopathy with roughly 70% sensitivity and roughly 75% specificity, a median of about 6.7 months before onset. Most expanded thyroid clonotypes (frequency above 0.001) were also found in blood, which suggests that blood repertoires may mirror thyroid immune responses. In cross-validation, a model built on a 13 V-J signature told ophthalmopathy apart from stable hyperthyroidism with under 90% sensitivity and approximately 84% specificity, and in testing the same model reached 80%/75%. No statistical method was used to set the sample size in advance, and investigators knew the group allocation.

The CDR3 starts with the cysteine, ends with the phenylalanine, and has 16 residues. The kept DNA is CDR3 alone, 48 bases in frame from the first base. Compared with germline, V lacks 5 bases and J lacks 2 bases; bases without a gene match: 10. The germline V gene (reference sequence) provides CDR1 DFQATT and CDR2 SNEGSKA. TCR beta CDR3 regions were amplified from RNA transcripts. The TCR CDR3 was subjected to a first round of RT-PCR using the HTBI primer set and the Qiagen OneStep RT-PCR kit. The libraries were constructed in a second round of multiplex PCR and then size-selected and purified. Paired-end sequencing of the libraries was performed with 100 bp reads on an Illumina HiSeq2000. From the authors' description of their analysis: SOAPnuke was used to process the raw data, throwing out any read that contained adapters or uncalled bases, had a mean Phred below 15, or lacked an exact constant-primer or identifier match. COPE v1.2.5 was used to merge the high-quality paired reads, and each unique nucleotide sequence was defined as a clonotype. MiTCR v1.1 was used to align clonotypes to the IMGT TRBV, TRBD and TRBJ reference segments. The analysis included only V-J combinations with a frequency above 0.0001, which together covered 99% to 99.2% of the repertoires. The TCS score was defined as the ratio of F50 (clonal expansion) to E x V (chaos), calculated using BLOSUM62-based TCRdist between CDR3 peptides within each V-J. Welch's t-statistics and random forest reduced around 510 V-J features to about 12, which were used in a naive Bayes classifier (R e1071). TCRdb reprocessed the public reads (quality trimming at Q25 with fastp, clone calling with MiXCR) and kept in-frame beta chains. CDR3 protein duplicates are merged, each entry listing the most common genes and DNA. For this entry, the V and J calls and clone size follow TCRdb and not the study's own pipeline. This sample comprises 75,000 to 100,000 distinct CDR3 sequences, over 50% of them detected only once. The ten biggest clones cover roughly 27% of the sample.

There are many counts of this clonotype. This receptor's antigen is unknown. No clone much larger than this one lies a single base away; base qualities are absent. A patient counted as having stable Graves' hyperthyroidism if no progression to ophthalmopathy occurred over 18 months of follow-up. The hyperthyroidism patients were between 18 and 65 years old and newly diagnosed, with a disease duration of less than 2 months. Any patient with an uncontrolled infection, another autoimmune disease, pregnancy or lactation was excluded. Diagnoses were established on the basis of clinical symptoms, serum thyroxine and TRAb, thyroid ultrasound, and orbital computed tomography. Ficoll-Paque density gradient centrifugation was used to isolate PBMCs from about 10 ml of fresh peripheral blood. Total RNA was extracted using Trizol reagent, and RNA quality was assessed on an Agilent 2100 Bioanalyzer.

The rearranged segments are TRBV20-1 and TRBJ2-7; TRBD2 agrees with 12 junctional bases. Sequencing input: blood. The TCR comes from a woman in her thirties or forties with Graves' hyperthyroidism. This receptor has the CDR3 CSASDALAGGPYEQYF. The nucleotide sequence is given as TGCAGTGCTTCTGACGCACTAGCGGGAGGCCCCTACGAGCAGTACTTC.